The 27 T cell receptor beta chains listed next were all sequenced from one sample in a study of post-analysis software for immune sequencing data. Every TCR beta cDNA library bore unique molecular identifiers. TCRdb fed the PCR reads into MiXCR, producing one record per CDR3 protein. The profile shows under 200,000 distinct CDR3 sequences, about 37% of them singletons. The specimen was blood, collected after autologous hematopoietic stem cell transplantation. Receptors were obtained from a girl between 5 and 17 years old with multiple sclerosis.

Only a few counts were recorded for this clonotype. This chain uses TRBV29-1 with TRBJ1-1, with D tentatively TRBD1 (5 bases). This CDR3 has 14 amino acids. Germline V gene lookup returns CDR1 SQVTM and CDR2 ANQGSEA. V shed 3 bases and J shed 5 bases, with 16 bases lying between them. This CDR3 reads CSVDPTGGETEAFF. DNA for the CDR3: TGCAGCGTTGATCCCACCGGGGGGGAAACTGAAGCTTTCTTT.

The chain employs TRBV5-1 and TRBJ2-1, with a possible D match to TRBD2 (5 bases). Germline CDR1 is SGHRS and CDR2 is YFSETQ. The CDR3 covers 15 residues. V was clipped by 0 bases and J by 12 bases, with 19 bases between them. This chain's CDR3 is CASSLGDYQRGGQFF. Written as DNA, the CDR3 is TGCGCCAGCAGCTTGGGCGACTACCAACGGGGTGGGCAGTTCTTC.

This sequence joins TRBV6-5 and TRBJ1-5; no clear D. The CDR3 contains 13 residues. The germline V and J ends were trimmed by 2 bases and 6 bases, with 8 bases remaining between them. CDR1 is MNHEY and CDR2 is SVGAGI in the germline V gene. The CDR3 bases are TGTGCCAGCAGTTACCAGGTGCCTCAGCCCCAGCATTTT. This sequence encodes CASSYQVPQPQHF.

This clonotype was detected only a few times. The rearrangement joins TRBV12-3 or TRBV12-4 to TRBJ2-1; 9 nucleotides line up with TRBD2. The CDR3 runs 12 residues. V shed 6 bases, J shed 10 bases, and the junction held 4 bases outside the gene matches. CDR3: CASSAGTSEQFF. CDR3 sequence (DNA): TGTGCCAGCAGCGCCGGGACTAGCGAGCAGTTCTTC.

This clonotype was observed a single time. V usage is TRBV5-8 and J usage is TRBJ2-7; a weak D match, TRBD1 (6 bases). From germline, CDR1 is SGHTS and CDR2 YDEGEE. Deletions cut 4 bases from V and 7 bases from J, with 15 bases between. CDR3 size: 13 residues. CDR3 in DNA: TGTGCCAGCAGCGGGGACACCATATTAGAGCAGTACTTC. Amino acid sequence: CASSGDTILEQYF.

This clonotype was counted a few times. The chain carries TRBV5-1 and TRBJ2-1, with D perhaps TRBD2 (6 bases). Germline assignment: CDR1 SGHRS and CDR2 YFSETQ. V was pared by 0 bases and J by 8 bases, with 15 bases between. There are 15 residues in the CDR3. The chain's CDR3 is CASSLVGGVGDEQFF. In DNA form, the CDR3 reads TGCGCCAGCAGCTTGGTCGGCGGGGTGGGCGATGAGCAGTTCTTC.

CDR3 sequence (DNA): TGTGCCAGCAGCTTAATTGGGACAGTTAGCACAGATACGCAGTATTTT. It is translated as CASSLIGTVSTDTQYF. The chain is built from TRBV7-2 and TRBJ2-3; 7 bases match TRBD1. V trimming: 2 bases; J trimming: 0 bases; junction bases outside the gene matches: 5. Per germline, CDR1 SGHTA and CDR2 FQGNSA. The CDR3 totals 16 residues.

In regard to this clonotype: One base away lies a much larger clone, so this may be a sequencing read error. Here the CDR3 omits its conserved ending phenylalanine or tryptophan, so a read error is the likely source. The chain is built from TRBV29-1 and TRBJ2-3; D is unclear. Between the trimmed V and J ends, which lost 4 bases and 0 bases, there was a span of 5 bases. Germline V gives CDR1 SQVTM, CDR2 ANQGSEA. CDR3 length equals 12 residues. The CDR3 protein is CSVAVSTDTQYL. CDR3 DNA: TGCAGCGTTGCCGTGAGCACAGATACGCAGTATCTT.

This clonotype was detected once. In nucleotides, the CDR3 is TGTGCCAGCAGTGGCGGACTAGCGGATTACAATGAGCAGTTCTTC. This gives the protein CASSGGLADYNEQFF. The V call is TRBV12-3 or TRBV12-4, the J call TRBJ2-1; TRBD2 matches 10 bases. Germline trimming cut 5 bases from V and 4 bases from J; bases unmatched to any gene: 5. This CDR3 is built from 15 residues.

The V gene is TRBV12-3 or TRBV12-4, the J gene TRBJ2-3; D remains unclear. The V end lost 4 bases, the J end lost 7 bases, and 6 bases lay between the germline ends. This CDR3 is 11 amino acids long. The CDR3 reads CASSSHYTQYF. DNA of the CDR3: TGTGCCAGCAGTTCCCATTATACGCAGTATTTT.

V and J are TRBV27 and TRBJ1-6, with D possibly matching TRBD1 (6 bases). V was cut by 2 bases and J by 4 bases, with 15 bases left in between. CDR1 MNHEY and CDR2 SMNVEV come from the germline V gene (reference sequence). The CDR3 has 17 amino acids. The CDR3 spells CASSLRSRGAYNSPLHF. CDR3 sequence (DNA): TGTGCCAGCAGTTTACGCTCCAGGGGCGCTTATAATTCACCCCTCCACTTT.

This clonotype was counted between two and nine times. The chain has TRBV24-1 and TRBJ1-2, with D perhaps matching TRBD1 (5 bases). The CDR3 has 15 residues. V shed 3 bases and J shed 4 bases, with 14 bases lying between them. Germline V gene data show CDR1 as KGHDR and CDR2 as SFDVKD. CDR3 sequence reads: CATSDSRTGTYGYTF. CDR3 DNA: TGTGCCACCAGTGATAGCAGGACGGGGACCTATGGCTACACCTTC.

This clonotype was counted at least ten times. The J gene is TRBJ2-5, the V gene TRBV29-1; TRBD1 matches 9 bases. The CDR3 loop spans 13 amino acids. Germline V gene lookup returns CDR1 SQVTM and CDR2 ANQGSEA. The junction had 7 bases not matched to a gene; V was cut back by 8 bases and J by 3 bases. DNA for the CDR3: TGCAGCATCCGGGACAGGGTAAAAGAGACCCAGTACTTC. This sequence encodes CSIRDRVKETQYF.

The V gene is TRBV12-3 or TRBV12-4, the J gene TRBJ1-5; D perhaps matches TRBD1 (6 bases). The germline V and J ends were trimmed by 3 bases and 0 bases, with 12 bases remaining between them. This CDR3 has 16 amino acids. This CDR3 is CASSFVGGHSNQPQHF. The CDR3 coding sequence is TGTGCCAGCAGTTTTGTGGGGGGGCATAGCAATCAGCCCCAGCATTTT.

V and J are TRBV4-1 and TRBJ1-2; possibly TRBD1 for D (5 bases). The CDR3 consists of 15 residues. Germline CDR1 MGHRA, CDR2 YSYEKL. V lost 2 bases to trimming and J lost 4 bases, with 14 bases between them. The CDR3, as DNA: TGCGCCAGCAGCCAACTCGGGGACGGATTCTATGGCTACACCTTC. It translates to CASSQLGDGFYGYTF.

This clonotype occurred a few times. The chain has TRBV4-3 and TRBJ2-1; D is possibly TRBD1 (6 bases). V lost 0 bases, J lost 1 base, and 16 bases lay in between. Per germline, CDR1 LGHNA and CDR2 YSLEER. The length of the CDR3 is 18 residues. The CDR3 protein is CASSQDVSGDTSYNEQFF. In DNA, the CDR3 is TGCGCCAGCAGCCAAGACGTCTCAGGGGATACGTCCTACAATGAGCAGTTCTTC.

In DNA form, the CDR3 reads TGCAGTGCTGGAATCGGTGGACAGGGCGGCAATCAGCCCCAGCATTTT. Translation gives CSAGIGGQGGNQPQHF. The genes are TRBV20-1 and TRBJ1-5, with TRBD1 matching over 8 bases. V gave up 5 bases and J gave up 2 bases; unmatched junction bases: 11. Germline values: CDR1 DFQATT, CDR2 SNEGSKA (reference sequence). This CDR3 contains 16 residues.

For the CDR3, the DNA is TGTGCCAGCAGTGATTCCGGGACTAGGGAGCAGTTCTTC. It translates to CASSDSGTREQFF. The V call is TRBV6-4, the J call TRBJ2-1; 8 bases line up with TRBD2. The V and J ends lost 3 bases and 10 bases, in that order; junction bases with no gene match: 5. CDR1 is MRHNA and CDR2 is SNTAGT in the germline V gene. CDR3 length: 13 amino acids.

The chain employs TRBV12-3 or TRBV12-4 and TRBJ2-7; the match to TRBD1 covers 10 bases. The CDR3 totals 14 residues. Losses at the gene ends were 5 bases for V and 4 bases for J; bases not matched to a gene: 5. CDR3 sequence: CASSRGQGGYEQYF. In DNA, the CDR3 is TGTGCCAGCAGTCGCGGACAGGGGGGGTACGAGCAGTACTTC.

As DNA, the CDR3 is TGCGCCAGCAGCCTGACAGGGGTTGTCGACGAGCAGTACTTC. Translating it yields CASSLTGVVDEQYF. The V gene is TRBV5-1, the J gene TRBJ2-7, with TRBD1 identical over 8 bases. This CDR3 spans 14 amino acids. In germline, CDR1 is SGHRS, CDR2 YFSETQ. V was clipped by 4 bases and J by 5 bases; unmatched bases: 8. The full variable domain, completed using reference TRBV5-1 and TRBJ2-7, is KAGVTQTPRYLIKTRGQQVTLSCSPISGHRSVSWYQQTPGQGLQFLFEYFSETQRNKGNFPGRFSGRQFSNSRSEMNVSTLELGDSALYLCASSLTGVVDEQYFGPGTRLTVT.

In this sample, this clonotype turned up a few times. The chain is built from TRBV5-1 and TRBJ2-1; D tentatively fits TRBD1 or TRBD2 (5 bases each). This CDR3 has 15 amino acids. Trimming removed 5 bases from V and 4 bases from J, with 16 bases in between. Germline-derived CDR1 and CDR2 are SGHRS and YFSETQ. CDR3 region: CASRPTGTAYNEQFF. CDR3 DNA: TGCGCCAGCAGACCTACCGGGACCGCATACAATGAGCAGTTCTTC.

This clonotype turned up a few times. The rearrangement links TRBV20-1 to TRBJ2-3; tentative D call: TRBD1 (6 bases). Germline CDR1 reads DFQATT; CDR2 reads SNEGSKA (reference sequence). Trimming cost V 8 bases and J 0 bases, with 15 bases left between them. This CDR3 comprises 14 residues. The CDR3 DNA follows: TGCAGTCGCCAGGGGACAAGCAGCACAGATACGCAGTATTTT. Residues: CSRQGTSSTDTQYF.

The rearrangement joins TRBV11-2 to TRBJ2-5, with 8 bases fitting TRBD2. Germline loops: CDR1 SGHAT, CDR2 FQNNGV. This CDR3 spans 14 amino acids. Unmatched junction bases numbered 6, after V lost 3 bases and J lost 6 bases. In DNA form, the CDR3 reads TGTGCCAGCAGCTTTTTAGCGGGATGGAAGACCCAGTACTTC. Amino acid sequence: CASSFLAGWKTQYF.

This clonotype was picked up one time. A much larger clonotype is one base distant, so this may be a read error. V usage is TRBV29-1 and J usage is TRBJ2-7; D is uncertain. The germline gives CDR1 SQVTM, CDR2 ANQGSEA. The germline V and J ends were trimmed by 4 bases and 5 bases, with 12 bases remaining between them. There are 12 residues in the CDR3. The CDR3 loop is CSVGVVGHEQYF. The CDR3 DNA is TGCAGCGTTGGGGTAGTAGGCCACGAGCAGTACTTC.

The sample holds many counts of this clonotype. This chain uses TRBV20-1 with TRBJ2-5; tentatively, D is TRBD1 (5 bases). Germline V gives CDR1 DFQATT, CDR2 SNEGSKA (reference sequence). The CDR3 is 13 amino acids. Trimming removed 6 bases from V and 2 bases from J, with 13 bases in between. CDR3 in amino acids: CSAGDDRQETQYF. The DNA for the CDR3 is TGCAGTGCAGGCGACGACAGACAAGAGACCCAGTACTTC.

This clonotype was seen ten or more times. This chain joins TRBV20-1 and TRBJ2-1; D gene ambiguous. V lost 2 bases and J 12 bases, leaving 11 bases between the germline ends. The CDR3 runs to 11 residues. Germline V gives CDR1 DFQATT, CDR2 SNEGSKA (reference sequence). The CDR3 DNA reads as TGCAGTGCTAGACCCCTCTTGGCGCAGTTCTTC. This codes for CSARPLLAQFF.

This clonotype has only a few counts. The chain is built from TRBV5-1 and TRBJ1-4; D gene ambiguous. CDR1 is SGHRS, CDR2 YFSETQ, per germline. This CDR3 contains 12 residues. The CDR3 sequence: CASGATNEKLFF. The CDR3 DNA reads TGCGCATCAGGAGCAACTAATGAAAAACTGTTTTTT.